One and the same sample provided the 32 T cell receptor beta chains below, sequenced in a study of immune cell composition in non-small cell lung cancer. Sequenced by immunoSEQ multiplex PCR; TCRdb stores in-frame clones only, minus some. The sample comprises around 8,400 clones, 68% of which are singletons, and 8.2% rests with the top ten. Sample: lung tumor tissue. The origin of the receptors is a human donor with non-small cell lung cancer.

This clone was seen a single time. The genes are TRBV14 and TRBJ2-7, with 10 bases identical to TRBD2. CDR3 length equals 16 residues. Germline V CDR1 and CDR2: SGHDN, FVKESK. Germline trimming cut 3 bases from V and 5 bases from J; bases unmatched to any gene: 10. The CDR3 DNA reads TGTGCCAGCAGCCAGCTTGGAACTAGCGGGATAAACGAGCAGTACTTC. Translating gives CASSQLGTSGINEQYF.

The chain recombines TRBV5-4 with TRBJ2-1; D might be TRBD1 (5 bases). The CDR3 is 13 residues long. The germline V gene encodes CDR1 SGHNT and CDR2 YYREEE (reference sequence). V lost 4 bases, J lost 6 bases, and 11 bases lay in between. DNA of the CDR3: TGTGCCAGCAGCCCAGGGCAGGGCAATGAGCAGTTCTTC. Translating gives CASSPGQGNEQFF. Full variable domain (missing parts from reference TRBV5-4 and TRBJ2-1): ETGVTQSPTHLIKTRGQQVTLRCSSQSGHNTVSWYQQALGQGPQFIFQYYREEENGRGNFPPRFSGLQFPNYSSELNVNALELDDSALYLCASSPGQGNEQFFGPGTRLTVL.

The chain is built from TRBV27 and TRBJ2-2; 13 nucleotides agree with TRBD2. Per germline, CDR1 MNHEY and CDR2 SMNVEV (reference sequence). The V segment lost 4 bases and the J segment 7 bases; nucleotides outside the gene matches: 18. The CDR3 extends over 20 amino acids. For the CDR3, the DNA is TGTGCCAGCAGTTCCTTGACTAGCGGGGGGCCCCGCTCCGCAAGCGGGGAGCTGTTTTTT. This codes for CASSSLTSGGPRSASGELFF.

This clone ranks as large (0.1 to 1%). The chain is built from TRBV18 and TRBJ1-2; the D gene is possibly TRBD1 (5 bases). Trimming stripped 6 bases from V and 6 bases from J, with 20 bases between. This CDR3 contains 15 residues. Looked up from germline, CDR1 is KGHSH and CDR2 is LQKENI. The CDR3 sequence: CASSPALGGRDGYTF. Written as DNA, the CDR3 is TGTGCCAGCTCCCCGGCTCTGGGGGGACGGGATGGCTACACCTTC.

V usage is TRBV15 and J usage is TRBJ2-1; TRBD2 matches 7 bases. The V gene end was trimmed by 5 bases and the J gene end by 7 bases; junction bases not matched to a gene: 5. Germline V gene lookup returns CDR1 LNHNV and CDR2 YYDKDF (reference sequence). This CDR3 is 13 amino acids long. The CDR3 bases are TGTGCCACCAGCTCCATGGGAGGGAATGAGCAGTTCTTC. Protein: CATSSMGGNEQFF.

In this sample, this clone turned up once. The J gene is TRBJ2-1, the V gene TRBV28, with a weak D call TRBD2 (6 bases). V dropped 6 bases and J dropped 5 bases, with 17 bases sitting between them. The CDR3 has 15 amino acids. From germline, CDR1 is MDHEN and CDR2 SYDVKM. The CDR3: CASSPEGLVDNEQFF. The CDR3 bases are TGTGCCAGCAGCCCGGAGGGCCTAGTGGACAATGAGCAGTTCTTC.

The table lists this clone with a few counts. The chain links TRBV7-3 to TRBJ2-2; weak D call: TRBD1 (6 bases). V was shortened by 5 bases and J by 4 bases, with 17 bases between the two germline ends. CDR1 and CDR2 from the germline V gene are SGHTA and FQGTGA. The CDR3 extends over 16 amino acids. CDR3 region: CASSITGPRGTGELFF. The CDR3 DNA is TGTGCCAGCAGCATCACAGGGCCCCGGGGCACCGGGGAGCTGTTTTTT.

The chain links TRBV10-3 to TRBJ2-1; D is uncertain. V was clipped by 2 bases and J by 6 bases, with 14 bases between them. CDR3 length: 15 amino acids. Looked up from germline, CDR1 is ENHRY and CDR2 is SYGVKD. The CDR3: CAISEEPILSNEQFF. The CDR3 DNA is TGTGCCATCAGTGAGGAGCCCATTTTAAGCAATGAGCAGTTCTTC.

This clone was observed a few times. DNA for the CDR3: TGTGCCAGCAGCTCGCCAGAAACCAGGACTGAAGCTTTCTTT. Translated, it gives CASSSPETRTEAFF. The chain carries TRBV9 and TRBJ1-1; the D is unclear. The V and J ends lost 4 bases and 5 bases respectively, with 15 bases between them. This CDR3 contains 14 residues. Germline lookup yields CDR1 SGDLS and CDR2 YYNGEE.

The chain carries TRBV2 and TRBJ1-1, with TRBD1 matching 7 bases. The CDR3 runs to 14 residues. Germline V CDR1 and CDR2: SNHLY, FYNNEI. V lost 6 bases and J lost 6; bases outside the gene matches: 10. CDR3 nucleotides: TGTGCCAGCAGGCTGAACAGGGGTAGGGCTGAAGCTTTCTTT. It yields the protein CASRLNRGRAEAFF. Using reference TRBV2 and TRBJ1-1 for the parts outside the CDR3, the full variable domain is EPEVTQTPSHQVTQMGQEVILRCVPISNHLYFYWYRQILGQKVEFLVSFYNNEISEKSEIFDDQFSVERPDGSNFTLKIRSTKLEDSAMYFCASRLNRGRAEAFFGQGTRLTVV.

The chain uses TRBV18 and TRBJ2-7; 9 bases agree with TRBD1. The CDR3 loop spans 14 amino acids. J gave up 5 bases and V 3 bases, and 5 bases lay outside the gene matches. Germline V gene sequence: CDR1 KGHSH, CDR2 LQKENI. Written as DNA, the CDR3 is TGTGCCAGCTCACCGGGGACAGGGAAGAACGAGCAGTACTTC. It is translated as CASSPGTGKNEQYF.

V gene TRBV6-5 combines with J gene TRBJ1-6; D gene unclear. Trimming pared 6 bases from V and 1 base from J, leaving 10 bases between. CDR3 length equals 15 residues. CDR1 and CDR2 from the germline V gene are MNHEY and SVGAGI. CDR3 sequence reads: CASRIDKSYNSPLHF. The CDR3 nucleotides are TGTGCCAGCAGGATTGACAAGTCCTATAATTCACCCCTCCACTTT.

This chain links TRBV5-1 with TRBJ2-5, with 7 bases fitting TRBD2. This CDR3 has 15 residues. The trim removed 0 bases at V and 4 bases at J, leaving 6 bases unmatched. Germline CDR1 reads SGHRS; CDR2 reads YFSETQ. The CDR3 DNA follows: TGCGCCAGCAGCTTGGGGCTCCGCGGGGGAGAGACCCAGTACTTC. Translation: CASSLGLRGGETQYF.

The rearrangement uses TRBV15 and TRBJ1-5; 8 nucleotides line up with TRBD1. The CDR3 loop spans 15 amino acids. Germline V gene sequence: CDR1 LNHNV, CDR2 YYDKDF (reference sequence). The V gene end was trimmed by 5 bases and the J gene end by 6 bases; junction bases not matched to a gene: 9. The CDR3: CATSAFTGGAQPQHF. For the CDR3, the DNA is TGTGCCACCAGCGCATTTACAGGGGGGGCTCAGCCCCAGCATTTT.

This sequence joins TRBV15 and TRBJ1-4, with 8 bases identical to TRBD1. The trim removed 3 bases at V and 8 bases at J, leaving 8 bases unmatched. CDR1 is LNHNV and CDR2 is YYDKDF in the germline V gene (reference sequence). The CDR3 runs 15 residues. The CDR3: CATSRTTGEGEKLFF. The CDR3 DNA is TGTGCCACCAGCAGGACGACAGGGGAGGGAGAAAAACTGTTTTTT.

This clone is categorized as medium-sized (0.01 to 0.1%). The chain uses TRBV7-6 and TRBJ2-2; TRBD1 aligns across 9 bases. CDR1 is SGHVS, CDR2 FNYEAQ, per germline. Unmatched junction bases numbered 8, after V lost 5 bases and J lost 1 base. There are 17 residues in the CDR3. The CDR3 region is CASSPLEGQGNTGELFF. For the CDR3, the DNA is TGTGCCAGCAGCCCATTGGAGGGACAGGGGAACACCGGGGAGCTGTTTTTT. Complete variable domain (other parts from reference TRBV7-6 and TRBJ2-2): GAGVSQSPRYKVTKRGQDVALRCDPISGHVSLYWYRQALGQGPEFLTYFNYEAQQDKSGLPNDRFSAERPEGSISTLTIQRTEQRDSAMYRCASSPLEGQGNTGELFFGEGSRLTVL.

V is TRBV19 and J is TRBJ2-1; 7 positions agree with TRBD2. The V segment lost 5 bases and the J segment 1 base; nucleotides outside the gene matches: 5. CDR3 length equals 15 residues. Germline V CDR1 and CDR2: LNHDA, SQIVND (reference sequence). Written as DNA, the CDR3 is TGTGCCAGTAGTGTCCAGGGAGGGTCCTACAATGAGCAGTTCTTC. This translates into CASSVQGGSYNEQFF.

The chain employs TRBV19 and TRBJ1-5, with D possibly TRBD1 on 5 matching bases. The CDR3 is 16 amino acids. The germline CDR1 and CDR2 sequences are LNHDA and SQIVND (reference sequence). V was pared by 7 bases and J by 1 base, with 17 bases between. CDR3: CASMGGSRDSNQPQHF. The CDR3 DNA reads as TGTGCCAGTATGGGGGGTTCCCGGGACAGCAATCAGCCCCAGCATTTT.

The chain is built from TRBV30 and TRBJ1-3; 7 bases align to TRBD1. This CDR3 is built from 14 residues. Germline CDR1 is GTSNPN and CDR2 is SVGIG (reference sequence). With 7 bases clipped from V and 0 bases from J, the junction kept 6 bases outside the gene matches. This chain's CDR3 is CASDRDSSGNTIYF. CDR3 DNA sequence: TGTGCCTCCGACCGGGACAGCTCTGGAAACACCATATATTTT.

The genes are TRBV11-3 and TRBJ2-1; 9 positions match TRBD2. Germline CDR1 SGHNT, CDR2 YENEEA. V trimming: 4 bases; J trimming: 5 bases; junction bases outside the gene matches: 15. The CDR3 extends over 18 amino acids. CDR3 sequence reads: CASSSYGYSSSGDNEQFF. The CDR3 DNA reads as TGTGCCAGCAGCTCCTACGGTTATTCCTCTAGCGGGGACAATGAGCAGTTCTTC.

This clone was seen only a few times. The chain couples TRBV29-1 to TRBJ1-2; D uncertain. Per the germline V gene, CDR1 is SQVTM and CDR2 is ANQGSEA. The CDR3 has 11 residues. V was pared by 7 bases and J by 5 bases, with 11 bases between. CDR3: CSAAFQYGYTF. The CDR3 DNA sequence: TGCAGCGCTGCTTTTCAGTATGGCTACACCTTC.

The chain recombines TRBV28 with TRBJ1-2, with 7 bases lining up with TRBD1. V dropped 7 bases and J dropped 2; count of bases not matched to a gene: 10. Germline values: CDR1 MDHEN, CDR2 SYDVKM. This CDR3 spans 15 amino acids. The chain's CDR3 is CASKTAGGRNYGYTF. As DNA, the CDR3 is TGTGCCAGCAAAACCGCAGGGGGTCGGAACTATGGCTACACCTTC.

This clone was recorded a few times. This chain uses TRBV9 with TRBJ1-1; D perhaps matches TRBD1 (5 bases). V was pared by 3 bases and J by 5 bases, with 14 bases between. The CDR3 contains 14 residues. Germline values: CDR1 SGDLS, CDR2 YYNGEE. The DNA for the CDR3 is TGTGCCAGCAGCGACCCCGGGGGGGGTACTGAAGCTTTCTTT. Translation gives CASSDPGGGTEAFF.

The chain has TRBV6-1 and TRBJ2-2, with D tentatively TRBD1 (5 bases). Trimming took 2 bases from V and 7 from J, leaving 17 bases between them. The CDR3 is 16 residues long. In germline, CDR1 is MNHNS, CDR2 SASEGT. The CDR3 reads CASSEYLGRENGELFF. DNA for the CDR3: TGTGCCAGCAGTGAATATCTAGGCAGGGAAAACGGGGAGCTGTTTTTT.

The chain combines TRBV18 with TRBJ2-2, with 7 nucleotides matching TRBD1. V was clipped by 1 base and J by 4 bases; unmatched bases: 3. The CDR3 covers 15 residues. Germline CDR1 and CDR2: KGHSH and LQKENI. CDR3 region: CASSPRQGITGELFF. CDR3 coding DNA: TGTGCCAGCTCACCACGACAGGGTATCACCGGGGAGCTGTTTTTT.

This clone was seen just once. The V gene is TRBV7-2, the J gene TRBJ2-3; the match to TRBD2 covers 9 bases. The germline gives CDR1 SGHTA, CDR2 FQGNSA. The ends lost 5 bases at V and 0 bases at J; junction bases unmatched: 9. The CDR3 consists of 17 residues. CDR3: CASSAGRLAGSTDTQYF. The DNA of the CDR3 is TGTGCCAGCAGCGCCGGTAGGCTAGCGGGGAGCACAGATACGCAGTATTTT.

V gene TRBV5-4 combines with J gene TRBJ2-3; perhaps TRBD1 as D (5 bases). This CDR3 region has 16 residues. Germline V gene sequence: CDR1 SGHNT, CDR2 YYREEE (reference sequence). The V end lost 1 base, the J end lost 0 bases, and 12 bases lay between the germline ends. CDR3 sequence reads: CASSLFRGSSTDTQYF. The CDR3 DNA follows: TGTGCCAGCAGCTTGTTTAGGGGAAGTAGCACAGATACGCAGTATTTT. Filled out from reference TRBV5-4 and TRBJ2-3, the complete variable domain reads ETGVTQSPTHLIKTRGQQVTLRCSSQSGHNTVSWYQQALGQGPQFIFQYYREEENGRGNFPPRFSGLQFPNYSSELNVNALELDDSALYLCASSLFRGSSTDTQYFGPGTRLTVL.

The rearrangement uses TRBV10-2 and TRBJ2-7; 11 bases align to TRBD1. The CDR3 has 13 amino acids. Germline assignment: CDR1 WSHSY and CDR2 SAAADI. With V trimmed by 6 bases and J by 7 bases, 5 bases remained unmatched. The CDR3, as DNA: TGCGCCAGCAGACCCGGGACAGGGGGAGAGCAGTACTTC. The encoded protein is CASRPGTGGEQYF.

The chain combines TRBV29-1 with TRBJ1-2, with D tentatively TRBD1 (6 bases). This CDR3 comprises 12 residues. The V end was cut by 6 bases, the J end by 3 bases, with 11 bases between. Germline V lookup: CDR1 SQVTM, CDR2 ANQGSEA. This CDR3 is CSVQGIHYGYTF. The CDR3 DNA reads as TGCAGCGTACAGGGAATTCACTATGGCTACACCTTC. The complete variable domain, with remaining parts taken from reference TRBV29-1 and TRBJ1-2, reads SAVISQKPSRDICQRGTSLTIQCQVDSQVTMMFWYRQQPGQSLTLIATANQGSEATYESGFVIDKFPISRPNLTFSTLTVSNMSPEDSSIYLCSVQGIHYGYTFGSGTRLTVV.

The chain has TRBV5-6 and TRBJ2-3; D might be TRBD2 (5 bases). The CDR3 runs 13 residues. The germline gives CDR1 SGHDT, CDR2 YYEEEE. V lost 0 bases to trimming and J lost 4 bases, with 6 bases between them. The CDR3, as DNA: TGTGCCAGCAGCTTGGAGGAGGCAGATACGCAGTATTTT. Translated, it gives CASSLEEADTQYF.

The V call is TRBV5-4, the J call TRBJ1-1, with no clear D. With 0 bases removed from V and 10 bases from J, the gap between germline ends came to 10 bases. Looked up from germline, CDR1 is SGHNT and CDR2 is YYREEE (reference sequence). The length of the CDR3 is 12 residues. CDR3 in DNA: TGTGCCAGCAGCTTGGATTGGCGGGGAGCTTTCTTT. Translated: CASSLDWRGAFF.

This rearrangement joins TRBV4-1 to TRBJ1-5; D not certain. Germline V gene lookup returns CDR1 MGHRA and CDR2 YSYEKL. The CDR3 extends over 15 amino acids. The ends were cut back, 7 bases at V and 5 bases at J, with 18 bases in the middle. The CDR3 sequence is CASTETERSYQPQHF. As DNA, the CDR3 is TGCGCCAGCACAGAGACTGAGAGGTCGTATCAGCCCCAGCATTTT.